These 17 T cell receptor beta chains were all obtained from the same sample, sequenced in a study of T cell responses to AZD1222 COVID-19 vaccine. Repertoires were generated with immunoSEQ multiplex PCR, while TCRdb's copy carries only in-frame clones and drops some. Of around 100,000 clones listed, 86% are singletons. Sample: peripheral blood, taken on day 0 of AZD1222 vaccination. The receptor set was obtained from an adult in good health.

This clone was detected only once. The rearrangement uses TRBV11-1 and TRBJ1-1; a weak D match, TRBD1 (6 bases). Looked up from germline, CDR1 is SGHAT and CDR2 is FQDESV (reference sequence). Deletions cut 2 bases from V and 7 bases from J, with 8 bases between. The CDR3 extends over 12 amino acids. The CDR3 coding sequence is TGTGCCAGCAGCTTAAACAGGGTTGAAGCTTTCTTT. Its translation is CASSLNRVEAFF.

The chain recombines TRBV6-5 with TRBJ2-7; 14 bases line up with TRBD2. From germline, CDR1 is MNHEY and CDR2 SVGAGI. This CDR3 region has 15 residues. V shed 2 bases, J shed 4 bases, and the junction held 1 base outside the gene matches. The CDR3 region is CASSYGTSGSYEQYF. In DNA form, the CDR3 reads TGTGCCAGCAGTTACGGGACTAGCGGGAGTTACGAGCAGTACTTC.

The chain links TRBV7-6 to TRBJ1-4, with 11 nucleotides matching TRBD1. Losses at the gene ends were 5 bases for V and 8 bases for J; bases not matched to a gene: 7. The germline V gene encodes CDR1 SGHVS and CDR2 FNYEAQ. The CDR3 spans 15 residues. The CDR3 bases are TGTGCCAGCAGCCGGCGGACAGGGGGCGAGGAAAAACTGTTTTTT. This codes for CASSRRTGGEEKLFF. The entire variable domain, with the rest obtained from reference TRBV7-6 and TRBJ1-4, is as follows: GAGVSQSPRYKVTKRGQDVALRCDPISGHVSLYWYRQALGQGPEFLTYFNYEAQQDKSGLPNDRFSAERPEGSISTLTIQRTEQRDSAMYRCASSRRTGGEEKLFFGSGTQLSVL.

The J gene is TRBJ1-6, the V gene TRBV5-5, with 12 bases matching TRBD1. The CDR3 runs to 17 residues. Germline CDR1 and CDR2: SGHKS and YYEKEE (reference sequence). Trimming cost V 3 bases and J 10 bases; bases outside gene matches: 11. CDR3 DNA: TGTGCCAGCAGCTCCTGGGACAGGGGGCGAGTAGAATCACCCCTCCACTTT. This encodes CASSSWDRGRVESPLHF.

The V call is TRBV6-5, the J call TRBJ1-3; D is uncertain. Germline V gives CDR1 MNHEY, CDR2 SVGAGI. This CDR3 has 13 residues. V lost 6 bases and J lost 0, with 6 bases in between. This CDR3 is CASRGISGNTIYF. The CDR3, as DNA: TGTGCCAGCAGGGGGATCTCTGGAAACACCATATATTTT.

J is TRBJ1-6 and V is TRBV6-5; D is undetermined. Trimming left V 2 bases short and J 8 bases short, with 7 bases between. Germline V gives CDR1 MNHEY, CDR2 SVGAGI. This CDR3 is built from 13 residues. CDR3 bases: TGTGCCAGCAGTTACGTAAGGGATTCACCCCTCCACTTT. As protein: CASSYVRDSPLHF.

The V gene is TRBV19, the J gene TRBJ2-7; D may match TRBD1 or TRBD2 (5 bases each). Trimming shortened V by 5 bases and J by 7 bases, and 12 bases separated the two germline ends. CDR1 is LNHDA and CDR2 is SQIVND in the germline V gene (reference sequence). CDR3 length: 12 amino acids. CDR3 nucleotide sequence: TGTGCCAGTAGTCCGTTTTGGGGGGAGCAGTACTTC. Residues: CASSPFWGEQYF.

The rearrangement uses TRBV6-5 and TRBJ1-1; 9 positions agree with TRBD1. The CDR3 loop spans 15 amino acids. Looked up from germline, CDR1 is MNHEY and CDR2 is SVGAGI. Trimming cost V 2 bases and J 4 bases; bases outside gene matches: 5. The CDR3 loop is CASSYRTGVLTEAFF. DNA of the CDR3: TGTGCCAGCAGTTACCGGACAGGGGTTCTCACTGAAGCTTTCTTT.

CDR3 sequence reads: CASNRGLTDTQYF. The CDR3 DNA reads as TGTGCCAGCAACAGGGGGTTGACAGATACGCAGTATTTT. V and J are TRBV6-6 and TRBJ2-3; 8 nucleotides align to TRBD1. This CDR3 is 13 amino acids long. Germline CDR1 and CDR2: MNHNY and SVGAGI (reference sequence). V was pared by 7 bases and J by 3 bases, with 3 bases of the junction left unmatched.

The rearrangement uses TRBV24-1 and TRBJ1-5; D gene ambiguous. Trimming stripped 0 bases from V and 9 bases from J, with 8 bases between. Germline V gene data show CDR1 as KGHDR and CDR2 as SFDVKD. The CDR3 runs 13 residues. The CDR3 sequence: CATSDLVGLPQHF. The CDR3 nucleotides read TGTGCCACCAGTGATTTGGTTGGATTGCCCCAGCATTTT.

The chain couples TRBV7-9 to TRBJ2-2, with 15 bases that match TRBD2. Germline V gene sequence: CDR1 SEHNR, CDR2 FQNEAQ (reference sequence). The CDR3 length is 17 residues. Trimming at V came to 6 bases and at J to 4 bases, leaving 6 bases not matched to a gene. The CDR3, as DNA: TGTGCCAGCAGTAGGACTAGCGGGGGGGCCAGCACCGGGGAGCTGTTTTTT. It encodes CASSRTSGGASTGELFF.

The genes are TRBV7-2 and TRBJ1-1, with TRBD1 as a possible D gene (5 bases). The ends were cut back, 5 bases at V and 4 bases at J, with 11 bases in the middle. The CDR3 covers 13 residues. Germline assignment: CDR1 SGHTA and CDR2 FQGNSA. For the CDR3, the DNA is TGTGCCAGCAGCCCTACCCAGGGCACTGAAGCTTTCTTT. It encodes CASSPTQGTEAFF.

The chain couples TRBV19 to TRBJ1-5; TRBD1 matches at 7 bases. CDR3 length equals 17 residues. Germline V gene sequence: CDR1 LNHDA, CDR2 SQIVND (reference sequence). V was clipped by 8 bases and J by 6 bases; unmatched bases: 19. This CDR3 reads CASRNPWRQGRGQPQHF. The CDR3 DNA is TGTGCCAGTCGGAACCCGTGGCGACAGGGTCGAGGTCAGCCCCAGCATTTT. The whole variable domain, remainder taken from reference TRBV19 and TRBJ1-5, is DGGITQSPKYLFRKEGQNVTLSCEQNLNHDAMYWYRQDPGQGLRLIYYSQIVNDFQKGDIAEGYSVSREKKESFPLTVTSAQKNPTAFYLCASRNPWRQGRGQPQHFGDGTRLSIL.

CDR3 DNA sequence: TGTGCCAGCAGCGATAGGACAGCCAACACTGAAGCTTTCTTT. It is translated as CASSDRTANTEAFF. The gene calls are TRBV5-6 and TRBJ1-1; possible D gene TRBD1, 6 bases. From germline, CDR1 is SGHDT and CDR2 YYEEEE. V gave up 4 bases and J gave up 2 bases, with 12 bases separating them. CDR3 length equals 14 residues.

The V call is TRBV30, the J call TRBJ2-7; 10 nucleotides agree with TRBD2. From germline, CDR1 is GTSNPN and CDR2 SVGIG (reference sequence). The CDR3 consists of 14 residues. The ends lost 5 bases at V and 5 bases at J; junction bases unmatched: 9. The CDR3 DNA follows: TGTGCCTGGGACCGAGCGGGAGGGGGTGACGAGCAGTACTTC. Protein sequence: CAWDRAGGGDEQYF.

By share, this clone ranks as medium-sized. V and J are TRBV6-4 and TRBJ2-1, with TRBD2 matching over 8 bases. CDR1 is MRHNA and CDR2 is SNTAGT in the germline V gene. With V trimmed by 3 bases and J by 2 bases, 3 bases remained unmatched. The length of the CDR3 is 15 residues. This chain's CDR3 is CASSEGSGTYNEQFF. The CDR3 nucleotides are TGTGCCAGCAGTGAAGGTAGCGGGACCTACAATGAGCAGTTCTTC.

V gene TRBV7-9 combines with J gene TRBJ1-2; the D is unclear. V gave up 1 base and J gave up 2 bases, with 14 bases separating them. This CDR3 has 16 residues. In germline, CDR1 is SEHNR, CDR2 FQNEAQ (reference sequence). Here the CDR3 DNA reads TGTGCCAGCAGCTTAGACCCCGGGTTGGGCAACTATGGCTACACCTTC. Its translation: CASSLDPGLGNYGYTF.